The source of this TCR beta chain is a study of T-cell reconstitution after alpha-beta-depleted transplantation in children. This clonotype has just a few counts. The CDR3 runs 13 residues. Per the germline V gene, CDR1 is SEHNR and CDR2 is FQNEAQ (reference sequence). V dropped 1 base and J dropped 8 bases, with 9 bases sitting between them. As it was prepared, the TCRbeta library received unique molecular identifiers. From the PCR reads, TCRdb called clonotypes with MiXCR, one entry per CDR3 protein. Counted here are some 600,000 distinct CDR3 sequences, 10% to 15% occurring once; the ten biggest clones make up 2.2%.

The clonotype originates from a male patient aged 10 to 17 who had a stem cell transplant for acute myeloid leukemia, so the T cells may come from the graft donor. The rearrangement joins TRBV7-9 to TRBJ2-1; D unresolved. Here the sequenced sample was PBMCs, mostly from graft donor cells, taken 360 days after TCRalphabeta/CD19-depleted stem cell transplant. This CDR3 reads CASSLVGLYEQFF. CDR3 in DNA: TGTGCCAGCAGCTTAGTGGGGTTATATGAGCAGTTCTTC.